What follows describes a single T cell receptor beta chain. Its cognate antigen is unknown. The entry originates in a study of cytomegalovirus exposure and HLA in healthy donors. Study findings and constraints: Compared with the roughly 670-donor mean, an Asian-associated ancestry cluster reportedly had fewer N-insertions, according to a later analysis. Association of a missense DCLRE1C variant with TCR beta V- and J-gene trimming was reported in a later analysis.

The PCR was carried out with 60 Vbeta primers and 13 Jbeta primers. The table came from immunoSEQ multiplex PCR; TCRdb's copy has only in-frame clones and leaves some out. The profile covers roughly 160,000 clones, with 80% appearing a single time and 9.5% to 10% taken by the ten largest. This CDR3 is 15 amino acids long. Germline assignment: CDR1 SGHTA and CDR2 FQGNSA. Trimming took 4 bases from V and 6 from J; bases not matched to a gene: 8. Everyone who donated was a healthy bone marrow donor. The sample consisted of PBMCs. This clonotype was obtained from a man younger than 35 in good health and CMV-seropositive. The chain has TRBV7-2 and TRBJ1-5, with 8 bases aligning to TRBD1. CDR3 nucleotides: TGTGCCAGCAGCTCCGGACAGGGTGTGCGTCAGCCCCAGCATTTT. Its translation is CASSSGQGVRQPQHF. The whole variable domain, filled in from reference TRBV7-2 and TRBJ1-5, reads GAGVSQSPSNKVTEKGKDVELRCDPISGHTALYWYRQSLGQGLEFLIYFQGNSAPDKSGLPSDRFSAERTGGSVSTLTIQRTQQEDSAVYLCASSSGQGVRQPQHFGDGTRLSIL.